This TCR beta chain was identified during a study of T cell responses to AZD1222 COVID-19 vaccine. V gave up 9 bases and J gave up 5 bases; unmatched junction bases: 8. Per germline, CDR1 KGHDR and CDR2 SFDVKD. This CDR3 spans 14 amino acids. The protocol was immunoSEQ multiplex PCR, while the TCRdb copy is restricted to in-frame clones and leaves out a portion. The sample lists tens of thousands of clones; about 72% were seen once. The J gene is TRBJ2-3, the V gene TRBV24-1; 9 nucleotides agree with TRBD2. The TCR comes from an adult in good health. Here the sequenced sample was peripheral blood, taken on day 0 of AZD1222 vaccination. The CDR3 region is CATSRSGSEDTQYF. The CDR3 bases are TGTGCCACCTCTCGTAGCGGGAGCGAAGATACGCAGTATTTT.